This TCR beta chain was profiled in a study of blood T cell repertoires in COVID-19. Study information: Both acute and convalescent COVID-19 samples were obtained from the United States, Italy and Spain. PBMCs, B-cell-depleted T cells, or T cells were the source of the cDNA or gDNA that made up the material.

This table comes from immunoSEQ multiplex PCR, and its TCRdb copy is limited to in-frame clones, with some not included. Of hundreds of thousands of clones listed, 80% to 90% were seen once; the top ten hold approximately 2.5%. This CDR3 is built from 16 residues. V lost 0 bases and J lost 3; bases outside the gene matches: 3. Germline V gene data show CDR1 as SGHAT and CDR2 as FQNNGV. The material sequenced was peripheral blood. The chain employs TRBV11-2 and TRBJ2-7, with 12 bases matching TRBD1. This receptor was obtained from an older woman with COVID-19, enrolled during active disease. Here the CDR3 reads CASSLEGQGAFYEQYF. CDR3 DNA: TGTGCCAGCAGCTTAGAGGGACAGGGGGCTTTCTACGAGCAGTACTTC.